These 5 T cell receptor beta chains came from one sample sequenced in a study of identical twins. TCRdb passed the 5' RACE reads through MiXCR, listing each CDR3 protein once. The repertoire includes 310,000 or so distinct CDR3 sequences, 8.5% to 9.5% of them detected once, and approximately 6.5% sits in the top ten. These records were also assigned to another study, of yellow fever vaccine responses in identical twins.

Sequencing used CD8+ T cells sorted from blood. Receptor source: a young woman in good health.

This clonotype has ten or more counts. The V and J genes are TRBV9 and TRBJ1-2; D is uncertain. The ends were cut back, 6 bases at V and 2 bases at J, with 8 bases in the middle. In germline, CDR1 is SGDLS, CDR2 YYNGEE. The CDR3 runs to 12 residues. The CDR3 reads CASKAANYGYTF. For the CDR3, the DNA is TGTGCCAGCAAGGCGGCAAACTATGGCTACACCTTC. Looking up the rest from reference TRBV9 and TRBJ1-2 gives the full variable domain: DSGVTQTPKHLITATGQRVTLRCSPRSGDLSVYWYQQSLDQGLQFLIQYYNGEERAKGNILERFSAQQFPDLHSELNLSSLELGDSALYFCASKAANYGYTFGSGTRLTVV.

The chain links TRBV29-1 to TRBJ1-1; unclear D gene. Germline CDR1 SQVTM, CDR2 ANQGSEA. This CDR3 is built from 12 residues. The germline V and J ends were trimmed by 3 bases and 6 bases, with 11 bases remaining between them. The CDR3 sequence is CSVEGMGAEAFF. The DNA for the CDR3 is TGCAGCGTTGAGGGGATGGGCGCTGAAGCTTTCTTT.

For this clonotype: Since a much larger clone is just one base distant, this may be a read error. As DNA, the CDR3 is TGTGCCAGCAGCTTACCCCCGAGCTCCTACAATGAGCAGTTCTTC. It yields the protein CASSLPPSSYNEQFF. The chain carries TRBV11-2 and TRBJ2-1; D uncertain. Germline loops: CDR1 SGHAT, CDR2 FQNNGV. This CDR3 is 15 amino acids long. Trimming stripped 2 bases from V and 0 bases from J, with 8 bases between.

As regards this clonotype: A single base separates this from a much larger clone, so it may be a read error. The chain employs TRBV4-2 and TRBJ2-1; D is undetermined. Germline assignment: CDR1 LGHNA and CDR2 YNFKEQ. Deletions cut 1 base from V and 7 bases from J, with 8 bases between. This CDR3 region has 13 residues. This CDR3 is CASSQATRNEQFF. CDR3 sequence (DNA): TGTGCCAGCAGCCAAGCTACGCGGAATGAGCAGTTCTTC.

This clonotype was detected many times. The J gene is TRBJ2-2, the V gene TRBV7-9; the match to TRBD2 covers 8 bases. The length of the CDR3 is 17 residues. With V trimmed by 4 bases and J by 5 bases, 12 bases remained unmatched. In germline, CDR1 is SEHNR, CDR2 FQNEAQ (reference sequence). The CDR3 region is CASSSAGSGRWTGELFF. The CDR3 bases are TGTGCCAGCAGCTCCGCGGGGAGCGGGAGATGGACCGGGGAGCTGTTTTTT.